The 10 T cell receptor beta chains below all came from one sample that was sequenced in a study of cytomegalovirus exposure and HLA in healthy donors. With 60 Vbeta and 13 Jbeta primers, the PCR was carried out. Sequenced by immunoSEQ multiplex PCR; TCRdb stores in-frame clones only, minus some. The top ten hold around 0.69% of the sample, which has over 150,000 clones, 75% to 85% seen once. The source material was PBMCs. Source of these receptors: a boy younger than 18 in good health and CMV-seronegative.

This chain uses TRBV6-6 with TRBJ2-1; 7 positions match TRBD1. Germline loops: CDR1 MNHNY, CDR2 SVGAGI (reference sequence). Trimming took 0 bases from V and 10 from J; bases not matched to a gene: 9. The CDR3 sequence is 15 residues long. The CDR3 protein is CASSYSTGATSEQFF. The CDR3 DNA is TGTGCCAGCAGTTACTCTACAGGGGCGACATCGGAGCAGTTCTTC.

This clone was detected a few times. CDR3 nucleotides: TGTGCCAGCAGTGAACAGGGGGACCTTACATACTCTGAAGCTTTCTTT. Encoded protein: CASSEQGDLTYSEAFF. The chain joins TRBV6-1 to TRBJ1-1; 7 bases fit TRBD1. The CDR3 covers 16 residues. V lost 2 bases, J lost 6 bases, and 12 bases stayed unmatched. Germline V CDR1 and CDR2: MNHNS, SASEGT.

The chain's CDR3 is CASSIKPLTTGSGGQFF. The CDR3 DNA reads as TGTGCCAGCAGCATAAAACCATTAACTACAGGATCGGGCGGGCAGTTCTTC. The chain couples TRBV9 to TRBJ2-1; D may be TRBD1 (5 bases). The CDR3 has 17 residues. V shed 4 bases and J shed 12 bases, with 29 bases lying between them. CDR1 SGDLS and CDR2 YYNGEE come from the germline V gene.

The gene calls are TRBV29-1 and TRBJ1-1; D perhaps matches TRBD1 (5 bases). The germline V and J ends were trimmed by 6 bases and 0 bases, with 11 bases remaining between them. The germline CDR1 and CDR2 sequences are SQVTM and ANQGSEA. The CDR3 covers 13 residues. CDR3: CSVPTAMNTEAFF. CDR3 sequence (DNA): TGCAGCGTCCCGACAGCCATGAACACTGAAGCTTTCTTT.

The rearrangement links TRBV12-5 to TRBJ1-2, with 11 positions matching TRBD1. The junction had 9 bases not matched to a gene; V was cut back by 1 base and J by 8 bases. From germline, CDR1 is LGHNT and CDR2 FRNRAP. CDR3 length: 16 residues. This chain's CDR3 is CASGLEAGTGGDGYTF. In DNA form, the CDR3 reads TGTGCTAGTGGTTTGGAGGCCGGGACAGGGGGTGACGGCTACACCTTC. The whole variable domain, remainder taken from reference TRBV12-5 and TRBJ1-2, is DARVTQTPRHKVTEMGQEVTMRCQPILGHNTVFWYRQTMMQGLELLAYFRNRAPLDDSGMPKDRFSAEMPDATLATLKIQPSEPRDSAVYFCASGLEAGTGGDGYTFGSGTRLTVV.

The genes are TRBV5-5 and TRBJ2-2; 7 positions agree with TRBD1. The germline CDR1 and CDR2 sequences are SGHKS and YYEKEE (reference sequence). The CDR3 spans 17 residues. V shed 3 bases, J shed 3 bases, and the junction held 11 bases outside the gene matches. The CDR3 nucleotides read TGTGCCAGCAGCTCTCATACAGTACAGGGGCACACCGGGGAGCTGTTTTTT. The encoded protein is CASSSHTVQGHTGELFF. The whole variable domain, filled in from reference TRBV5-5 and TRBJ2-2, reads DAGVTQSPTHLIKTRGQQVTLRCSPISGHKSVSWYQQVLGQGPQFIFQYYEKEERGRGNFPDRFSARQFPNYSSELNVNALLLGDSALYLCASSSHTVQGHTGELFFGEGSRLTVL.

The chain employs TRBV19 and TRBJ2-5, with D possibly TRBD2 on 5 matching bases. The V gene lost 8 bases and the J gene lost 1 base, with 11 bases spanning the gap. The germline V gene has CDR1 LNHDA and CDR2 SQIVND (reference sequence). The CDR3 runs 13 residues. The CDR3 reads CASSGSSQETQYF. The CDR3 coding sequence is TGTGCCAGTTCGGGGAGTTCCCAAGAGACCCAGTACTTC.

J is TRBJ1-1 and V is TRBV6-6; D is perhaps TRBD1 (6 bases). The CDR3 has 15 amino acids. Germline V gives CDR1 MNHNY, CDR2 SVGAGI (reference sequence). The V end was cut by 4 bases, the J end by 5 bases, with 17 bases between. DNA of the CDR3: TGTGCCAGCAGTTCCCCGACAGGTTGGGTAACTGAAGCTTTCTTT. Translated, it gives CASSSPTGWVTEAFF.

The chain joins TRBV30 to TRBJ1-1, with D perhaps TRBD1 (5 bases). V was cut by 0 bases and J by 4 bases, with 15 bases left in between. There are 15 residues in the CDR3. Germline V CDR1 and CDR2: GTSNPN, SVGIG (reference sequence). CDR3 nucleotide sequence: TGTGCCTGGAGTGTTCCCACAGGAGTAGGCACTGAAGCTTTCTTT. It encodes CAWSVPTGVGTEAFF.

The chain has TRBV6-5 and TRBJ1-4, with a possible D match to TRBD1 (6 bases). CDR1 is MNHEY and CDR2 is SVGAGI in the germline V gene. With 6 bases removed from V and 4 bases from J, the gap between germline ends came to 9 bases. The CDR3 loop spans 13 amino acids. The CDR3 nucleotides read TGTGCCAGCAGACGACAGGTTAATGAAAAACTGTTTTTT. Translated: CASRRQVNEKLFF.